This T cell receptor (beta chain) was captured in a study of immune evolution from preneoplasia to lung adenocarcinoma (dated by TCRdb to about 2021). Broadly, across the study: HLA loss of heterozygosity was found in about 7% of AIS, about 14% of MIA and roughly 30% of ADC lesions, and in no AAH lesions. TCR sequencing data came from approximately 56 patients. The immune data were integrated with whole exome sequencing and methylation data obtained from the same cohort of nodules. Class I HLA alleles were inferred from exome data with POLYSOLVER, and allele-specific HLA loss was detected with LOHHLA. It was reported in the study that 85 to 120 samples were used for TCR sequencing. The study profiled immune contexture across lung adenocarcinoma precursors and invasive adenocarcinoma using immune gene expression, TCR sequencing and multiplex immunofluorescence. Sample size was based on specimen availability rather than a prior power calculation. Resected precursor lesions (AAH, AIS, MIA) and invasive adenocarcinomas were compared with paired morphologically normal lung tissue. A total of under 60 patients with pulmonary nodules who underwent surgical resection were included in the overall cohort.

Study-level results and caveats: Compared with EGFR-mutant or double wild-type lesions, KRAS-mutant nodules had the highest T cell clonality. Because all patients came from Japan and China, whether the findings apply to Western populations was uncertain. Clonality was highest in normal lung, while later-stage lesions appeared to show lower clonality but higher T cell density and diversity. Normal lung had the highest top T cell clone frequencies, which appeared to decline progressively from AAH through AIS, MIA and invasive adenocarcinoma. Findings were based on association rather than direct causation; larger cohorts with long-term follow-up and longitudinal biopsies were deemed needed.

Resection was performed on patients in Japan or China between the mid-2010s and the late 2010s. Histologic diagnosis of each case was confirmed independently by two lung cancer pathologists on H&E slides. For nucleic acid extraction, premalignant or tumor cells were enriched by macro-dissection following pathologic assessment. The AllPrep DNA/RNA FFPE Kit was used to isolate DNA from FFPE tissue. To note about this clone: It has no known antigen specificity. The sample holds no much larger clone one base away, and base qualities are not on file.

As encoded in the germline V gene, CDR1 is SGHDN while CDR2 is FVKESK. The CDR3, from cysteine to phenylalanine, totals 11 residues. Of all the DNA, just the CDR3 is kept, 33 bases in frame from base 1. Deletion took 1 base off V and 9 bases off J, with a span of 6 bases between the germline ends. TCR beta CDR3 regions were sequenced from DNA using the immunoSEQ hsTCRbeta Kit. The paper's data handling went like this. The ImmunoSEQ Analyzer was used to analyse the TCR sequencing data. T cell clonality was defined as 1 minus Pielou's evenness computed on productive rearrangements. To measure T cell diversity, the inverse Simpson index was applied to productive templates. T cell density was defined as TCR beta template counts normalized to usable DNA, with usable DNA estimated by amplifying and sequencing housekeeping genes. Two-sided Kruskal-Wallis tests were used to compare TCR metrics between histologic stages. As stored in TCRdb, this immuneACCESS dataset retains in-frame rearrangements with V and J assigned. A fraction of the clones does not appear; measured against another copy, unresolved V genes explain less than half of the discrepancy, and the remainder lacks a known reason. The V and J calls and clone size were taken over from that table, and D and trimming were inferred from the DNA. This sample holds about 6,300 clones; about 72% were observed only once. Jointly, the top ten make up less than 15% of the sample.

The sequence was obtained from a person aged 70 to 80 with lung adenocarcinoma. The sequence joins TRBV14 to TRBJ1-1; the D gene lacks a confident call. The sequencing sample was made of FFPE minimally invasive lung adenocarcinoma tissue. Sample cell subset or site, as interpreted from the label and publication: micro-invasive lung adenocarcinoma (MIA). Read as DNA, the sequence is TGTGCCAGCAGCCAAGCCGGCCAAGCTTTCTTT. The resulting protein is CASSQAGQAFF.